The clone carrying this TCR beta chain occurred a few times. What it recognizes is unknown. The data belong to a study of T cell repertoires in cytomegalovirus infection. Across the study: CMV infection and matching HLA type were both indicated by public TCR beta signatures.

Study-wide points: Cumulative public TCR beta family frequency identified carriers of CMV plus the relevant HLA. CMV-specific HLA-C-restricted TCR beta clonotypes dominated the ex vivo response.

From the reads, TCRdb called clonotypes with MiXCR, one entry per CDR3 protein. The sample includes 310,000 or so distinct CDR3 sequences, roughly 23% of them seen just once. This TCR derives from a human donor in good health (CMV status not recorded). Some clones in this sample may be carry-over from other donors' samples. Sequenced material: PBMCs.

CDR3 DNA: TGTGCCAGCAGTTCCACAGGGACTAACCCGTATTTT. It encodes CASSSTGTNPYF. V gene TRBV27 combines with J gene TRBJ2-3, with D possibly TRBD2 on 7 matching bases. V was clipped by 4 bases and J by 14 bases, with 16 bases between them. CDR1 is MNHEY, CDR2 SMNVEV, per germline (reference sequence). This CDR3 spans 12 amino acids.